The following is a T cell receptor beta chain sequence with its context. The V gene's germline CDR1 is SGHTA and CDR2 FQGTGA. The CDR3 runs 16 residues. V lost 0 bases to trimming and J lost 4 bases; unmatched junction nucleotides: 7. In the original analysis: Cell counts per sample came from amplifying reference gene primers. Sequencing used immunoSEQ multiplex PCR; TCRdb keeps in-frame clones, though not all of them. V, J and clone size were drawn from that table, and D and trimming were deduced from the DNA. This table has over 200,000 clones, 84% appearing once. This sample stems from a study of blood T cell repertoires in COVID-19. About the research overall: COVID-19 samples collected from the United States, Italy and Spain covered acute and convalescent phases. The cDNA or gDNA used as material had been derived from T cells, B-cell-depleted T cells, or PBMCs.

This chain uses TRBV7-3 with TRBJ1-1, with TRBD1 identical over 8 bases. This receptor was identified in a woman aged 80 or older with active or convalescent COVID-19. Source material: peripheral blood. Written as DNA, the CDR3 is TGTGCCAGCAGCTTAACGGGGGGGACAGGTCTCACTGAAGCTTTCTTT. Its translation is CASSLTGGTGLTEAFF.